This T cell receptor (beta chain) emerged from a study of T cell responses to AZD1222 COVID-19 vaccine. Study-level results: The sample set comprised mostly white British donors with more females, and clonal diversity was possibly underestimated.

The method was immunoSEQ multiplex PCR; TCRdb's version includes in-frame clones alone and lacks a portion of them. This repertoire shows approximately 180,000 clones, approximately 90% found once; its top ten account for around 4.5%. The CDR3 is 15 amino acids. CDR1 is MNHEY and CDR2 is SVGAGI in the germline V gene. The V end lost 4 bases, the J end lost 4 bases, and 14 bases lay between the germline ends. Turning to this clone: Its antigen is unknown.

This TCR derives from an adult who received the MenACWY meningococcal vaccine as a control. The sequencing here drew on peripheral blood, taken 28 days after the second dose of the MenACWY control vaccine. The V and J genes are TRBV6-5 and TRBJ1-3, with D tentatively TRBD1 (5 bases). The CDR3 sequence: CASSSGGSTGNTIYF. The CDR3 region has the DNA TGTGCCAGCAGTTCGGGGGGTTCGACCGGAAACACCATATATTTT.